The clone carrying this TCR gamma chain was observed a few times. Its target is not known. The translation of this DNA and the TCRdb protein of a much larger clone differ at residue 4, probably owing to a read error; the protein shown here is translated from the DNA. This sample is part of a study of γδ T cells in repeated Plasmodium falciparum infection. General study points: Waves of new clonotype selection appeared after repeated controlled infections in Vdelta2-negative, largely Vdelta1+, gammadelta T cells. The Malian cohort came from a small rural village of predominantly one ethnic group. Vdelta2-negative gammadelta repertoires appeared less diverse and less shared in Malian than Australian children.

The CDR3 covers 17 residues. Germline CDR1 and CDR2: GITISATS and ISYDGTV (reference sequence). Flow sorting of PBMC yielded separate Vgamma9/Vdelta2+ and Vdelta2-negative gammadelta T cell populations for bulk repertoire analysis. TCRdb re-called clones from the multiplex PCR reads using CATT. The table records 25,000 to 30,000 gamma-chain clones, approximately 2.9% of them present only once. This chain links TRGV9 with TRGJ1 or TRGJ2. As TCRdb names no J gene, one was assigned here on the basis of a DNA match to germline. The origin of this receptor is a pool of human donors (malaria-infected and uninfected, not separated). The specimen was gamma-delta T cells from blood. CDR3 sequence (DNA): TGTGCCTTGCGGGAGGTGTCAAAATCGATGAATTATTATAAGAAACTCTTT. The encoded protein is CALREVSKSMNYYKKLF.